A selection of T cell receptor beta chains follows, all from one sample in a study of cytomegalovirus exposure and HLA in healthy donors. TCRdb keeps only in-frame clones here, not all; method: immunoSEQ multiplex PCR. The data show over 110,000 clones, about four fifths seen once. Sequencing was performed on PBMCs. The receptors here all came from a male donor in good health and CMV-seronegative. The CDR3 runs from the conserved cysteine through the conserved F or W. The D gene is left open where the match is weak. Only some rows state a clone size, as once, few, many or a class for expanded clones.

v_gene	abundance	d_gene	j_gene	CDR3nt	CDR3aa
TRBV27	-	TRBD2	TRBJ2-7	TGTGCCAGCAGTACCCGGGAGGGGTTCTACGAGCAGTACTTC	CASSTREGFYEQYF
TRBV6-1	-	-	TRBJ1-2	TGTGCCAGCAGTGGGAGATTTTTCCCCGGGACTAACTATGGCTACACCTTC	CASSGRFFPGTNYGYTF
TRBV6-5	-	TRBD2	TRBJ2-7	TGTGCCAGCAGTAGGACTAGCGGGATCCGACGCGAGCAGTACTTC	CASSRTSGIRREQYF
TRBV30	-	-	TRBJ2-7	TGTGCCTGGGGGGCAGGGGACTCCTACGAGCAGTACTTC	CAWGAGDSYEQYF
TRBV5-4	-	TRBD1	TRBJ1-2	TGTGCCAGCAGAAAATCTCCCGGGACAGGGGTCTATGGCTACACCTTC	CASRKSPGTGVYGYTF
TRBV30	-	TRBD1	TRBJ2-7	TGTGCCGGAAGAACACAGGGGGACTACGAGCAGTACTTC	CAGRTQGDYEQYF
TRBV4-3	once	TRBD1	TRBJ2-1	TGCGCCAGCAGCCGCCGGACAGGCGAGCAGTTCTTC	CASSRRTGEQFF
TRBV19	once	-	TRBJ2-7	TGTGCCAGTAGTATATGGTCAGGTTCGGACGAGCAGTACTTC	CASSIWSGSDEQYF
TRBV11-2	-	-	TRBJ2-7	TGTGCCAGCAGCTCTGGCGGGGGCGCTTTAGGGTACGAGCAGTACTTC	CASSSGGGALGYEQYF
TRBV7-2	-	TRBD2	TRBJ2-7	TGTGCCAGCAGCTTATCGACTAGCGGGAACTACGAGCAGTACTTC	CASSLSTSGNYEQYF
TRBV30	few	TRBD1	TRBJ2-5	TGTGCCTGGGCCCAGACAGGGCAAGAGACCCAGTACTTC	CAWAQTGQETQYF
TRBV5-4	-	-	TRBJ2-5	TGTGCCAGCAGCTGGGGGGTACGGGGGGCCCAAGAGACCCAGTACTTC	CASSWGVRGAQETQYF
TRBV19	-	TRBD2	TRBJ2-7	TGTGCCAGTAGGGTTATTAGACTAGCGGGATGTGAGCAGTACTTC	CASRVIRLAGCEQYF
TRBV10-1	-	TRBD2	TRBJ2-5	TGCGCCAGCAGAAACCGTAGCGGGAGGGAGGAGACCCAGTACTTC	CASRNRSGREETQYF
TRBV28	-	TRBD2	TRBJ2-7	TGTGCCAGCAGTTTGGCACTAGCGGGCTCCTACGAGCAGTACTTC	CASSLALAGSYEQYF
TRBV6-5	-	TRBD1	TRBJ1-5	TGTGCCAGCAGTTTCGACAGGGGAAGCAATCAGCCCCAGCATTTT	CASSFDRGSNQPQHF
TRBV7-2	-	TRBD1	TRBJ1-4	TGTGCCAGCAGCTCAATACCGGGACAGGGGAATGAAAAACTGTTTTTT	CASSSIPGQGNEKLFF
TRBV28	-	-	TRBJ2-3	TGTGCCACCCAGCCCTGGGGGACTAGCACAGATACGCAGTATTTT	CATQPWGTSTDTQYF
TRBV27	-	TRBD2	TRBJ2-1	TGTGCCAGCAGCTCCGGGACTAGCGCGTTCAGTGAGCAGTTCTTC	CASSSGTSAFSEQFF
TRBV19	-	TRBD1	TRBJ1-4	TGTGCCAGCAGGGGGGAAGAAAAACTGTTTTTT	CASRGEEKLFF
TRBV7-9	-	-	TRBJ2-7	TGTGCCAGCAGCCTCCGCGGGACAGCATCGGGCGAGCAGTACTTC	CASSLRGTASGEQYF
TRBV29-1	few	TRBD1	TRBJ2-2	TGCAGCGTTTTTCGGGACAGTAACACCGGGGAGCTGTTTTTT	CSVFRDSNTGELFF
TRBV19	-	TRBD2	TRBJ2-5	TGTGCCAGTAGTACAAAACTAGCGGAGACCCAGTACTTC	CASSTKLAETQYF
TRBV5-1	-	-	TRBJ1-1	TGCGCCAGCGGCATGACCTCGACAGTTAACACTGAAGCTTTCTTT	CASGMTSTVNTEAFF
TRBV27	-	TRBD1	TRBJ2-7	TGTGCCAGCAGTTTGGCGGCTAACGGGACAGGTACCTACGAGCAGTACTTC	CASSLAANGTGTYEQYF
TRBV27	-	-	TRBJ2-1	TGTGCCAGCATGGGCCCAGGCAATGAGCAGTTCTTC	CASMGPGNEQFF
TRBV11-3	once	-	TRBJ2-1	TGTGCCAGCAGCTTTGGAAGAGGTGAGCAGTTCTTC	CASSFGRGEQFF
TRBV7-2	-	-	TRBJ1-5	TGTGCCAGCAGCTTAGAGTCTGGGGGCTATCAGCCCCAGCATTTT	CASSLESGGYQPQHF
TRBV7-2	-	-	TRBJ1-5	TGTGCCAGCAGCTCCACAGGCCCTGCCGAGCCCCAGCATTTT	CASSSTGPAEPQHF
TRBV6-5	-	-	TRBJ1-1	TGTGCCAGCAGTTACTCGATTGGGGAGATGAACACTGAAGCTTTCTTT	CASSYSIGEMNTEAFF
TRBV14	once	-	TRBJ2-2	TGTGCCAGCAGCCGATTTGACATTCGGCTTGGGGAGCTGTTTTTT	CASSRFDIRLGELFF
TRBV7-3	few	TRBD2	TRBJ2-1	TGTGCCAGCAGCCCCCAATCCCATTTAGCGGGAGGGCCCCACAATGAGCAGTTCTTC	CASSPQSHLAGGPHNEQFF
TRBV12-5	-	TRBD2	TRBJ2-1	TGTGCTAGTGCCCCTAGCGGGGTCCACAATGAGCAGTTCTTC	CASAPSGVHNEQFF
TRBV29-1	-	TRBD1	TRBJ2-2	TGCAGCGTTGAACGGACAGGTACCGGGGAGCTGTTTTTT	CSVERTGTGELFF
TRBV7-9	few	TRBD1	TRBJ1-1	TGTGCCAGCAGCCCCGGACAGGGGGCGTTGAACACTGAAGCTTTCTTT	CASSPGQGALNTEAFF
TRBV7-3	-	-	TRBJ2-3	TGTGCCAGCAGCCCTGGGCAGGGCACAGATACGCAGTATTTT	CASSPGQGTDTQYF
TRBV7-9	-	TRBD2	TRBJ2-7	TGTGCCAGCAGCTTTAGCGGGAGCTCCTACGAGCAGTACTTC	CASSFSGSSYEQYF
TRBV4-3	-	-	TRBJ1-2	TGCGCCAGCAGCCAAGATAGAGGGAACTATGGCTACACCTTC	CASSQDRGNYGYTF
TRBV30	-	-	TRBJ1-5	TGTGCCTGGAGTAGGCAGGGCAATCAGCCCCAGCATTTT	CAWSRQGNQPQHF
TRBV9	-	TRBD2	TRBJ2-3	TGTGCCAGCAGCGTAGTCAGCGGGGAAGATACGCAGTATTTT	CASSVVSGEDTQYF
TRBV25-1	-	TRBD2	TRBJ2-7	TGTGCCAGCAGTGAACTAGGTGGGAGGGTCTACGAGCAGTACTTC	CASSELGGRVYEQYF
TRBV10-3	-	-	TRBJ1-5	TGTGCCATCACCGGGGGGTTTAATCAGCCCCAGCATTTT	CAITGGFNQPQHF
TRBV2	once	-	TRBJ2-3	TGTGCCAGCACAGCGGAGGTCCCAGATACGCAGTATTTT	CASTAEVPDTQYF
TRBV7-2	-	-	TRBJ2-7	TGTGCCAGCAGGCTCGGGTACGAGCAGTACTTC	CASRLGYEQYF
TRBV4-3	-	-	TRBJ2-1	TGCGCCAGCAGCCACCGTACGACTCCTTACAATGAGCAGTTCTTC	CASSHRTTPYNEQFF
TRBV13	-	TRBD2	TRBJ2-3	TGTGCCAGCAGCTTAGGCGCGGGAGCGGGGGAAGATACGCAGTATTTT	CASSLGAGAGEDTQYF
TRBV4-2	-	TRBD2	TRBJ2-3	TGTGCCAGCAGCCAAGATGAGTTGGGTAGCGGGAGCCTAACAGATACGCAGTATTTT	CASSQDELGSGSLTDTQYF
TRBV11-3	-	-	TRBJ2-7	TGTGCCAGCAGCTTATCGGGAGTGGTCCACGAGCAGTACTTC	CASSLSGVVHEQYF